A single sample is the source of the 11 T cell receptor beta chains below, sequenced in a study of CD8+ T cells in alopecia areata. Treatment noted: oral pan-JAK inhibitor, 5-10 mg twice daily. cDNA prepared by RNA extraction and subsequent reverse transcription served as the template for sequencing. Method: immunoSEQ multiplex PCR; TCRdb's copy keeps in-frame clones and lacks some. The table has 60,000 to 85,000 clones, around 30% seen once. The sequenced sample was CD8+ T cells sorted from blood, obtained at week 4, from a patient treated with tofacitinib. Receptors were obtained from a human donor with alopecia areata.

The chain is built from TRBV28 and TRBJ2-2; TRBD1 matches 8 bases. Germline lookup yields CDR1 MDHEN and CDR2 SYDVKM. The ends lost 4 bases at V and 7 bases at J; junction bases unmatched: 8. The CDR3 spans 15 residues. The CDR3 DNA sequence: TGTGCCAGCAGTTCACCGGGACAGGAAGTCGGGGAGCTGTTTTTT. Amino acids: CASSSPGQEVGELFF.

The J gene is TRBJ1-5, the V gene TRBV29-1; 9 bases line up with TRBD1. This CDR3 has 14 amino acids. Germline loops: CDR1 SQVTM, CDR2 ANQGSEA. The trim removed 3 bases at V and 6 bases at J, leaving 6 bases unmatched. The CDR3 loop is CSVDEQGALQPQHF. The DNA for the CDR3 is TGCAGCGTTGACGAACAGGGGGCCCTTCAGCCCCAGCATTTT.

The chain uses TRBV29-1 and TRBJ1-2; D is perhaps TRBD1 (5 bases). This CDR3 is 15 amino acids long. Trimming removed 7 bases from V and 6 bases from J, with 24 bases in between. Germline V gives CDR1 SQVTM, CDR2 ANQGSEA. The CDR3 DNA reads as TGCAGCGGGGCCCCGTTTGTCCAGGGAAAGGATGGCTACACCTTC. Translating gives CSGAPFVQGKDGYTF.

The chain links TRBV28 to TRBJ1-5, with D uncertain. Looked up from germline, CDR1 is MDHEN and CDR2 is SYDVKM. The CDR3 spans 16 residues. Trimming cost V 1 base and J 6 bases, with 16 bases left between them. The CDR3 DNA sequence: TGTGCCAGCAGTTTATCTGGCGGGTTGGACGGTCAGCCCCAGCATTTT. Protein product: CASSLSGGLDGQPQHF.

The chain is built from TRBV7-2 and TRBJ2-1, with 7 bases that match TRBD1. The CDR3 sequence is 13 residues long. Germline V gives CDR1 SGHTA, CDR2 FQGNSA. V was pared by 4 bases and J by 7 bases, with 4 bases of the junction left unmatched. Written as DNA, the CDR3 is TGTGCCAGCAGCTCCGGGACAGAGAATGAGCAGTTCTTC. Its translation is CASSSGTENEQFF.

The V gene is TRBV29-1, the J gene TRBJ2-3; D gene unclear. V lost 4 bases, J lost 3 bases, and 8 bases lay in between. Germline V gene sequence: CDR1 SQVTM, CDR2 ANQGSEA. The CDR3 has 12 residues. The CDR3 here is CSVGGITDTQYF. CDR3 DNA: TGCAGCGTTGGTGGAATTACAGATACGCAGTATTTT.

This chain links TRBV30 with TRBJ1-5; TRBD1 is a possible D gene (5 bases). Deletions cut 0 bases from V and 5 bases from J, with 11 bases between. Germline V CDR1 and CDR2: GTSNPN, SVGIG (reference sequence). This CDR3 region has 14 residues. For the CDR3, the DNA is TGTGCCTGGAGTGTGGCTCAGGGACATCAGCCCCAGCATTTT. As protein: CAWSVAQGHQPQHF.

The CDR3 is CATPGAPTDTQYF. The DNA for the CDR3 is TGTGCCACCCCAGGGGCGCCCACAGATACGCAGTATTTT. The V gene is TRBV30, the J gene TRBJ2-3; D perhaps matches TRBD1 (6 bases). Germline V gene lookup returns CDR1 GTSNPN and CDR2 SVGIG (reference sequence). The V gene lost 8 bases and the J gene lost 2 bases, with 14 bases spanning the gap. CDR3 size: 13 residues.

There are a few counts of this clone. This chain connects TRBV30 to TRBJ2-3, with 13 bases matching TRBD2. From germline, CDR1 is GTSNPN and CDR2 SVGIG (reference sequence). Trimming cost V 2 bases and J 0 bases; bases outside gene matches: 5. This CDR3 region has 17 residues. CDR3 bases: TGTGCCTGGAGTCTCCCGGGACTAGCGGGAAGCACAGATACGCAGTATTTT. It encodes CAWSLPGLAGSTDTQYF.

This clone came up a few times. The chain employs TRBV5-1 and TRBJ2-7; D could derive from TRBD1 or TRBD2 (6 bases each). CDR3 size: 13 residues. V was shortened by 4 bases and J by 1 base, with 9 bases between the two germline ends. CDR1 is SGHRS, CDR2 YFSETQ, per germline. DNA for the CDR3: TGCGCCAGCAGCAGGGGGACTTCCTACGAGCAGTACTTC. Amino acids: CASSRGTSYEQYF. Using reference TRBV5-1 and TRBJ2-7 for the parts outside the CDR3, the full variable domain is KAGVTQTPRYLIKTRGQQVTLSCSPISGHRSVSWYQQTPGQGLQFLFEYFSETQRNKGNFPGRFSGRQFSNSRSEMNVSTLELGDSALYLCASSRGTSYEQYFGPGTRLTVT.

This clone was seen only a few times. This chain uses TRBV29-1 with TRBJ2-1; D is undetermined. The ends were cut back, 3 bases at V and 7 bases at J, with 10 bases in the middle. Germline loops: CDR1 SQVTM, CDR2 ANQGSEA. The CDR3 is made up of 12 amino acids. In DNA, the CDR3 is TGCAGCGTTGAGTTTAGTCCGAATGAGCAGTTCTTC. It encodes CSVEFSPNEQFF.